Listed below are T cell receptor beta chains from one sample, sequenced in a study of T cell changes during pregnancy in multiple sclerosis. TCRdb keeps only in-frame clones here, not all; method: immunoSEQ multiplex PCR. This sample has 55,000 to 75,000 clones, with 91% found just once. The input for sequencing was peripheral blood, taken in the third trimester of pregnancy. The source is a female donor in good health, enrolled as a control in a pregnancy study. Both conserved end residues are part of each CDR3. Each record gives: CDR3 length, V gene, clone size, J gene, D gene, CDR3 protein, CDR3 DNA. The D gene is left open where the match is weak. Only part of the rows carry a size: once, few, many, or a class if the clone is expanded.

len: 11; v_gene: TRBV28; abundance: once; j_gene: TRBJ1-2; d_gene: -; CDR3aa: CASSPNGGYTF; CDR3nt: TGTGCCAGCAGTCCAAACGGTGGCTACACCTTC
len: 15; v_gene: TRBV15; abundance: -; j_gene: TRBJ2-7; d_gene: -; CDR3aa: CATSAHRVTAYEQYF; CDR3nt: TGTGCCACCAGCGCACACAGGGTAACTGCCTACGAGCAGTACTTC
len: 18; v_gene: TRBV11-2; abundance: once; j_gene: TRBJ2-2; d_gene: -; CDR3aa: CASSFNSGPFANTGELFF; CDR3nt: TGTGCCAGCAGCTTTAACAGCGGGCCGTTCGCGAACACCGGGGAGCTGTTTTTT
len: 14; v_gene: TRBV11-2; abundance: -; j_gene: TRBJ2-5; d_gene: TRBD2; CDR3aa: CASSSTSGQETQYF; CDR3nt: TGTGCCAGCAGCTCGACTAGCGGCCAAGAGACCCAGTACTTC
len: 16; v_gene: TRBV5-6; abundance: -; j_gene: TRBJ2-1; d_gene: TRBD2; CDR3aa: CASSPWGGTLRDEQFF; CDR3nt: TGTGCCAGCAGCCCTTGGGGGGGGACTCTTCGGGATGAGCAGTTCTTC
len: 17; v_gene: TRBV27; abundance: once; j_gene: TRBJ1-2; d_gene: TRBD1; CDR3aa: CASSLTPSRGGYYGYTF; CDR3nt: TGTGCCAGCAGTTTAACCCCTTCTAGAGGGGGCTACTATGGCTACACCTTC
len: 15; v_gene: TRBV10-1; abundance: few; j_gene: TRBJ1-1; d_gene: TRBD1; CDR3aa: CASSDRQGARTEAFF; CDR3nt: TGCGCCAGCAGTGACCGGCAGGGGGCGCGAACTGAAGCTTTCTTT
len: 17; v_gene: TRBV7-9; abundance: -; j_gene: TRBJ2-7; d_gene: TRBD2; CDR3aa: CASSLLTSGRAGVEQYF; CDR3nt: TGTGCCAGCAGCTTACTGACTAGCGGGAGGGCGGGGGTCGAGCAGTACTTC
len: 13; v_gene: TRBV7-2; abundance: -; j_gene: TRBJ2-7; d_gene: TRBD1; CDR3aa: CASRDRGRYEQYF; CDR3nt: TGTGCCAGCAGGGACAGGGGGCGGTACGAGCAGTACTTC
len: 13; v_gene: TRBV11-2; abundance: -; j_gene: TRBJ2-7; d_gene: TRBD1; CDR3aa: CASRDRGKYEQYF; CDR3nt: TGTGCCAGCAGGGACAGGGGGAAGTACGAGCAGTACTTC
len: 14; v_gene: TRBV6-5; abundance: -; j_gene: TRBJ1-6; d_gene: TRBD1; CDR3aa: CASSYRTGQSPLHF; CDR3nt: TGTGCCAGCAGTTACCGGACAGGTCAATCACCCCTCCACTTT
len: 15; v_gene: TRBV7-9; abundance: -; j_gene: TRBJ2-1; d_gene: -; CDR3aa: CASSSQRSSYNEQFF; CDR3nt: TGTGCCAGCAGCTCTCAGCGGAGCTCCTACAATGAGCAGTTCTTC
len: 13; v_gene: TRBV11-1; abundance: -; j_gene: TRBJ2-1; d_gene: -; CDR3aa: CASSLRLNNEQFF; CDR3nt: TGTGCCAGCAGCCTAAGACTCAACAATGAGCAGTTCTTC
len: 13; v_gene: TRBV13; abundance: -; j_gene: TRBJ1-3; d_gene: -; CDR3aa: CASSLASGNTIYF; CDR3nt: TGTGCCAGCAGCCTGGCCTCTGGAAACACCATATATTTT
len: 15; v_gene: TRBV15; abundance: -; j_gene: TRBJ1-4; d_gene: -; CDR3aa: CATSREYSPNEKLFF; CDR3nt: TGTGCCACCAGCAGAGAGTACAGTCCTAATGAAAAACTGTTTTTT
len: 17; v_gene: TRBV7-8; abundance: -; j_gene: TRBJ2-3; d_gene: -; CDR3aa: CASRRHPEGLSTDTQYF; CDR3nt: TGTGCCAGCAGGCGACACCCTGAGGGCCTTAGCACAGATACGCAGTATTTT
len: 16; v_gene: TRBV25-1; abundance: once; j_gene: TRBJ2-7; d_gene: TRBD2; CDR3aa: CASSESGGGASYEQYF; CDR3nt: TGTGCCAGCAGTGAATCCGGCGGGGGGGCCTCCTACGAGCAGTACTTC